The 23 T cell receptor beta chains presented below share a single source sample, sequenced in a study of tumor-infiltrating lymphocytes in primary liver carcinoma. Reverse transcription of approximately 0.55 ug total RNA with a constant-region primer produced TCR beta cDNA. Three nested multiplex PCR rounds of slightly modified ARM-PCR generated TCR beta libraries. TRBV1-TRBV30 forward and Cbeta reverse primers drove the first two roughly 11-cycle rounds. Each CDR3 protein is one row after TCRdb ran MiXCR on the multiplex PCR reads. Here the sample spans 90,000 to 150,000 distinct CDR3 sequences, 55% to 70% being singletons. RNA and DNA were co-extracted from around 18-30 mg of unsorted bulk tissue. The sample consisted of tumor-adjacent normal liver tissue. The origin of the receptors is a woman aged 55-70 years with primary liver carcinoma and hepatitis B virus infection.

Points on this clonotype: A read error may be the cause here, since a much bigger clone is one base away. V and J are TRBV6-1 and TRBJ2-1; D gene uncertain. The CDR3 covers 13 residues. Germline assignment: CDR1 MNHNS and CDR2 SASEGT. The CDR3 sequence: CASSEEGINEQSF. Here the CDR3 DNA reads TGTGCCAGCAGTGAAGAGGGTATAAATGAGCAGTCCTTC.

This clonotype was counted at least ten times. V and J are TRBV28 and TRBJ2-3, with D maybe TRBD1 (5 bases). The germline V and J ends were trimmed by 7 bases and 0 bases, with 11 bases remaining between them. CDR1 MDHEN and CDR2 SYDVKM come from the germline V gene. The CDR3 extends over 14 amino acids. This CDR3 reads CASMTESSTDTQYF. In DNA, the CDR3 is TGTGCCAGCATGACAGAGTCTAGCACAGATACGCAGTATTTT. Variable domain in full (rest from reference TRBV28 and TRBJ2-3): DVKVTQSSRYLVKRTGEKVFLECVQDMDHENMFWYRQDPGLGLRLIYFSYDVKMKEKGDIPEGYSVSREKKERFSLILESASTNQTSMYLCASMTESSTDTQYFGPGTRLTVL.

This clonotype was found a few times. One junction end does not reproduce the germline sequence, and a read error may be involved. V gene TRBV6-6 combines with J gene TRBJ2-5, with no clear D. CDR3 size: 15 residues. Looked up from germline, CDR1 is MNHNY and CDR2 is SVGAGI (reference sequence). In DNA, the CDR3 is TGTGTCAGCAGCCCCCCCGGATCGAACCAAGAGACCCAGTACTTC. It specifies CVSSPPGSNQETQYF.

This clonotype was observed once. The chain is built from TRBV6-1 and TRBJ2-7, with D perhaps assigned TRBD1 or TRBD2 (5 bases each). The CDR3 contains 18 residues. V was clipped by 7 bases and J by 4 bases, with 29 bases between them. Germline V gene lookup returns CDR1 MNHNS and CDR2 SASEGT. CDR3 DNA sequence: TGTGCCAGCAATGATTTCCTTCCCGGACTTTTAGGGGCTTACGAGCAGTACTTC. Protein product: CASNDFLPGLLGAYEQYF.

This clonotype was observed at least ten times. The CDR3 DNA reads TGTGCCAGCAGTTTACGGGAGAGGCCTAATGAGCAGTTCTTC. Translating it yields CASSLRERPNEQFF. The genes are TRBV12-3 or TRBV12-4 and TRBJ2-1, with D possibly being TRBD2 (6 bases). V lost 2 bases to trimming and J lost 7 bases, with 12 bases between them. This CDR3 is 14 amino acids long.

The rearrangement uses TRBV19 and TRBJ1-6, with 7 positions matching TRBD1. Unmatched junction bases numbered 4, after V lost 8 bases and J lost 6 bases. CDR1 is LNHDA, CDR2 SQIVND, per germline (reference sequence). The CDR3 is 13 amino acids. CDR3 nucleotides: TGTGCCAGTTCAGGGGGGACTAATTCACCCCTCCACTTT. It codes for CASSGGTNSPLHF.

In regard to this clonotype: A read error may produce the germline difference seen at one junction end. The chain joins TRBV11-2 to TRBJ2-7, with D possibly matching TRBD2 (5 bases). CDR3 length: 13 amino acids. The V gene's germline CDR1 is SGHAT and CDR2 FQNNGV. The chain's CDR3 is CISSPSGFYGQYF. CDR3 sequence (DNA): TGTATCAGCAGCCCGAGCGGATTCTACGGGCAGTATTTC.

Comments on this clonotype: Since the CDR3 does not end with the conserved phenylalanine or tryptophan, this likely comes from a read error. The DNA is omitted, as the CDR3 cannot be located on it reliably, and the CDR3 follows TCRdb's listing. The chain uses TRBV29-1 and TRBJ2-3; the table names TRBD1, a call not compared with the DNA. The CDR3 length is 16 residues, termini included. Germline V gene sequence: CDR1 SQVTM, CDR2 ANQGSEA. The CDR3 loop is CSVEGAPGRPTDTHYS.

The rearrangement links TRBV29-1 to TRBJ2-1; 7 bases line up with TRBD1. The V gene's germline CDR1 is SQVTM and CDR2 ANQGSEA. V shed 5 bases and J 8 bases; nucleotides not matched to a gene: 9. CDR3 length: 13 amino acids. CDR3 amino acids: CSVTRDSDDEQFF. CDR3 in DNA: TGCAGCGTTACAAGGGACAGCGACGATGAGCAGTTCTTC.

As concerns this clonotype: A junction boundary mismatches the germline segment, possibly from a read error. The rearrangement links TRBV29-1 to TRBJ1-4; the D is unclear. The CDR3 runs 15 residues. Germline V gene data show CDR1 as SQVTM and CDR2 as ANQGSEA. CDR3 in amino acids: CSVEDHQDARGKLFF. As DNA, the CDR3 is TGCAGCGTTGAAGATCATCAGGATGCCAGAGGAAAACTGTTCTTT.

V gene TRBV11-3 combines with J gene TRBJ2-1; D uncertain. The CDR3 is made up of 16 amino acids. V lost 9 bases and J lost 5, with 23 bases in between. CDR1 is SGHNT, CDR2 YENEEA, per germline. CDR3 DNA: TGTGCCAGTGTGAAGTGTGTAGACGAAAAGGACAATGAGCAGTTCTTC. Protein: CASVKCVDEKDNEQFF.

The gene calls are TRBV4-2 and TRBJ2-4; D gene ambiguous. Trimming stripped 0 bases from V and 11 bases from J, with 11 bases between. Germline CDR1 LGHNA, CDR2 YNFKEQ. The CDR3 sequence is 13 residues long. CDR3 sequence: CASSQEVQTVQYF. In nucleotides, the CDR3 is TGTGCCAGCAGCCAAGAGGTTCAGACTGTTCAGTACTTC.

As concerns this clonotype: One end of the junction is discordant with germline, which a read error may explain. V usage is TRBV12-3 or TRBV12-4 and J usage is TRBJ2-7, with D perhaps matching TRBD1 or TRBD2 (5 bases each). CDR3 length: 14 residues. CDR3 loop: CASSLGVPSYEQYF. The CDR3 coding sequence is TGTGCCAGCAGTTTGGGGGTGCCCTCCTACGAGCAGTATTTC.

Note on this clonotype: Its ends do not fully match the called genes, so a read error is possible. CDR3 region: CASRLRGTSGTNNEQFF. CDR3 nucleotide sequence: TGTGCTAGCAGGCTCCGGGGGACTAGCGGGACTAACAATGAGCAGTTCTTC. The chain couples TRBV12-3 or TRBV12-4 to TRBJ2-1, with 13 bases identical to TRBD2. The CDR3 extends over 17 amino acids.

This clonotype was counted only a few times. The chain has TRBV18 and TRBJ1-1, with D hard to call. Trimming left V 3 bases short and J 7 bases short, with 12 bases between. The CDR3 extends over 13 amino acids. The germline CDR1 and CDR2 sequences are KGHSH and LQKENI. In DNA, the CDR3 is TGTGCCAGCTCACCCGAAGTGGGTGGTGAAGCTTTCTTT. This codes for CASSPEVGGEAFF. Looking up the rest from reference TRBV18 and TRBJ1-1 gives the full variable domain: NAGVMQNPRHLVRRRGQEARLRCSPMKGHSHVYWYRQLPEEGLKFMVYLQKENIIDESGMPKERFSAEFPKEGPSILRIQQVVRGDSAAYFCASSPEVGGEAFFGQGTRLTVV.

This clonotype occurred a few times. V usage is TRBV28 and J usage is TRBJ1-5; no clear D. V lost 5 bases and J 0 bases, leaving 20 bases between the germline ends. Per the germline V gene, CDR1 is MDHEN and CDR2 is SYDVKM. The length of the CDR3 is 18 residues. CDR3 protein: CASSQLDYEDYSNQPQHF. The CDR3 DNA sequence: TGTGCCAGCAGTCAGCTCGATTATGAAGATTATAGCAATCAGCCCCAGCATTTT.

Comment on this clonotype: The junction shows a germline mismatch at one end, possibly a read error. CDR3 nucleotides: TGTGCCAGCAGCCAAGTCCCCAGCCCCTACAATGATCAGTTCTTC. It encodes CASSQVPSPYNDQFF. The chain employs TRBV4-2 and TRBJ2-1; D gene ambiguous. In germline, CDR1 is LGHNA, CDR2 YNFKEQ. The CDR3 contains 15 residues.

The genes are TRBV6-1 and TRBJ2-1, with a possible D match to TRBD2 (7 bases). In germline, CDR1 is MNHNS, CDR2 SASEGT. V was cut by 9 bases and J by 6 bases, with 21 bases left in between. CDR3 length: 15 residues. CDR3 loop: CASDCRSRGANEQFF. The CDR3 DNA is TGTGCCAGTGATTGCCGCTCCCGGGGGGCCAATGAGCAGTTCTTC.

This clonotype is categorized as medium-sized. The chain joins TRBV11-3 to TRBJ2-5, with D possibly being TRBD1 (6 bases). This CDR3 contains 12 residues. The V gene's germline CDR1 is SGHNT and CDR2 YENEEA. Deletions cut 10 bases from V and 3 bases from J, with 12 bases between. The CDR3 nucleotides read TGTGCCATCGAGCAGGGGAAAGAGACCCAGTACTTC. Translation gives CAIEQGKETQYF.

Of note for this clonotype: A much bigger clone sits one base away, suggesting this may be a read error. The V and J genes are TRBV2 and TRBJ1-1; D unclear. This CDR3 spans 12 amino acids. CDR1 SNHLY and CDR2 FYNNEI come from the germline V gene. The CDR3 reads CTSTDTGTEAFF. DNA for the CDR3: TGTACCAGCACCGATACGGGAACTGAAGCTTTCTTT. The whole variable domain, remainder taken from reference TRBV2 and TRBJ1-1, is EPEVTQTPSHQVTQMGQEVILRCVPISNHLYFYWYRQILGQKVEFLVSFYNNEISEKSEIFDDQFSVERPDGSNFTLKIRSTKLEDSAMYFCTSTDTGTEAFFGQGTRLTVV.

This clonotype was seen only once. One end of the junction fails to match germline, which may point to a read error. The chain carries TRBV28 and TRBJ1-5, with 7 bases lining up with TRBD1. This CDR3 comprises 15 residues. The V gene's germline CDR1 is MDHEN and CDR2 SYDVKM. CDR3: CASRFSGGNNQAQHF. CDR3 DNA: TGTGCCAGCAGGTTTTCAGGGGGTAACAATCAGGCCCAGCATTTT.

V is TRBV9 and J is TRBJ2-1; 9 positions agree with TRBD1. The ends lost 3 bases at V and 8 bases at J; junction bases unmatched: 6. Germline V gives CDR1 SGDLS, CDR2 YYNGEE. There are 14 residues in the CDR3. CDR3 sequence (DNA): TGTGCCAGCAGCGCCGGGACAGGGAGCGATGAGCAGTTCTTC. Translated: CASSAGTGSDEQFF.

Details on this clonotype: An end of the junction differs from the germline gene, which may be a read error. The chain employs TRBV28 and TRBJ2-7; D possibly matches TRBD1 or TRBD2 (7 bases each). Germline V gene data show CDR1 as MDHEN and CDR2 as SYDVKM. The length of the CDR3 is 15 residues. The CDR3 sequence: CTSRGGLQVSYEQYF. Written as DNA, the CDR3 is TGTACCAGCAGGGGGGGCCTACAGGTCTCCTACGAGCAGTACTTC.